These 3 T cell receptor beta chains originate from one sample sequenced in a study of cytomegalovirus exposure and HLA in healthy donors. Researchers ran the PCR with 60 Vbeta and 13 Jbeta primers. Profiled with immunoSEQ multiplex PCR; TCRdb holds only in-frame clones, not every one. This sample yields about 200,000 clones, of which approximately 78% are seen a single time; 2.7% belongs to the top ten. Material for sequencing was PBMCs. These receptors were collected from a woman in her forties in good health and CMV-seronegative.

This clone was observed a handful of times. V usage is TRBV28 and J usage is TRBJ2-4; D possibly corresponds to TRBD2 (6 bases). The CDR3 has 15 amino acids. V was shortened by 3 bases and J by 2 bases, with 11 bases between the two germline ends. Germline CDR1 reads MDHEN; CDR2 reads SYDVKM. Here the CDR3 reads CASSLGGTTKNIQYF. The CDR3 DNA reads TGTGCCAGCAGTTTGGGGGGAACAACCAAAAACATTCAGTACTTC.

This chain connects TRBV27 to TRBJ2-7; 13 bases fit TRBD2. With 6 bases clipped from V and 4 bases from J, the junction kept 9 bases outside the gene matches. Germline loops: CDR1 MNHEY, CDR2 SMNVEV (reference sequence). The CDR3 has 16 amino acids. The CDR3 DNA reads as TGTGCCAGCAGCCCCGGACTAGCGGGAGCGAGGTACGAGCAGTACTTC. Translating gives CASSPGLAGARYEQYF.

The chain is built from TRBV5-1 and TRBJ1-6; 9 nucleotides match TRBD1. The CDR3 consists of 15 residues. Per germline, CDR1 SGHRS and CDR2 YFSETQ. After removal of 3 bases from V and 6 bases from J, the junction contained 4 bases not matched to a gene. The chain's CDR3 is CASSWGDRANSPLHF. DNA of the CDR3: TGCGCCAGCAGCTGGGGGGACAGGGCTAATTCACCCCTCCACTTT.